The clone carrying this T cell receptor beta chain was detected many times. No antigen is known for it. Germline values: CDR1 SGHVS, CDR2 FNYEAQ. This CDR3 spans 17 amino acids. V shed 2 bases and J 1 base; nucleotides not matched to a gene: 7. TCRdb ran MiXCR on the PCR reads and lists one entry per CDR3 protein. The data show hundreds of thousands of distinct CDR3 sequences, nearly 20% seen once. The data were obtained in a study of molecular identifiers for immune sequencing clone quantification. Whole-study findings and limits: Jurkat TCR RNA spiked in from one cell could reportedly be detected among 800,000 to 1,000,000 naive cells. Over 99% of effector molecules, yet under 1% of naive-cell molecules, were held by clones above 20 RNA copies.

Naive CD8 T cells were picked out by sorting for CD8+CD4-CCR7+CD45RA+. The sample taken for sequencing was naive CD8+ T cells from blood, with Jurkat cell RNA spiked in. Documented subset: FACS-sorted CD8+CD4-CCR7+CD45RA+ naive T cells. The J gene is TRBJ2-3, the V gene TRBV7-6, with 9 nucleotides matching TRBD2. The sequence came from a human donor in good health. Some libraries in this study had Jurkat cell RNA spiked in. The CDR3 is CASSLPRSGGGTDTQYF. DNA of the CDR3: TGTGCCAGCAGCTTACCGCGTAGCGGGGGAGGCACAGATACGCAGTATTTT.